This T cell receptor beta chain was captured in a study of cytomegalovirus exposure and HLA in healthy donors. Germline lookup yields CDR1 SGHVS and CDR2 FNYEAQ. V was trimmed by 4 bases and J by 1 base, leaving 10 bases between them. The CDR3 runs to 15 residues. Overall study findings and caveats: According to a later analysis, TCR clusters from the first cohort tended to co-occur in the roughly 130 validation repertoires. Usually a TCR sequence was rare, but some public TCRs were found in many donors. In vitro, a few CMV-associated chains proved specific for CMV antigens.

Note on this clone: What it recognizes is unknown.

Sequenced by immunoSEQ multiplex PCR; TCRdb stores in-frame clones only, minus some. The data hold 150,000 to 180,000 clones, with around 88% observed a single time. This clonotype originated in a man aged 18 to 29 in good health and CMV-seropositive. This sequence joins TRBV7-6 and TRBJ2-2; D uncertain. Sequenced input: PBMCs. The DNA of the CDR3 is TGTGCCAGCAGCTCACCTACAGAGAACACCGGGGAGCTGTTTTTT. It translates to CASSSPTENTGELFF.